The rows below give T cell receptor beta chains drawn from one sample of a study of technical replicates of blood from several donors. The repertoire was sequenced with immunoSEQ multiplex PCR; TCRdb's copy has only in-frame clones and lacks some. In the table there are roughly 100,000 clones, 96% of which are singletons. Sequences were obtained from T cells isolated from PBMCs. Source of these receptors: a human donor in good health. Each CDR3 is given with its conserved first and last residue. A D gene is named only where the DNA matches it firmly. Some rows have no size entry. The others give once, few or many, or a class for an expanded clone.

j_gene	d_gene	v_gene	abundance	CDR3nt	CDR3aa
TRBJ2-3	TRBD1	TRBV19	NA	TGTGCCTCAAAAGCAGGGGGCAAGGGAGATACGCAGTATTTT	CASKAGGKGDTQYF
TRBJ2-1	NA	TRBV6-6	NA	TGTGCCAGCAGTTACTCAACAGGGCTCAACGGGCCGTTCTTC	CASSYSTGLNGPFF
TRBJ1-5	TRBD1	TRBV7-9	NA	TGTGCCAGCAGCTCGTGGGACAGGGACAATCAGCCCCAGCATTTT	CASSSWDRDNQPQHF
TRBJ1-4	NA	TRBV6-6	once	TGTGCCAGTTCCTCTCGAGGCGAAAAACTGTTTTTT	CASSSRGEKLFF
TRBJ1-2	NA	TRBV10-3	NA	TGTGCCATCAGTGAGTCGTGGGCAGGGGATGTGTATGGCTACACCTTC	CAISESWAGDVYGYTF
TRBJ2-3	TRBD2	TRBV2	NA	TGTGCCAGCAGACCCCCCTCCGGGACTAGCGGGACTACAGATACGCAGTATTTT	CASRPPSGTSGTTDTQYF
TRBJ2-5	NA	TRBV27	NA	TGTGCCAGCAGGTCCTTGTACCGTTCGGAGAGGACCCAGTACTTC	CASRSLYRSERTQYF
TRBJ1-1	NA	TRBV7-9	NA	TGTGCCAGCAGCCCTCCCACTGAAGCTTTCTTT	CASSPPTEAFF
TRBJ2-7	NA	TRBV29-1	NA	TGCAGCGCAACGGGGCGGGACAGTAACCACGAGCAGTACTTC	CSATGRDSNHEQYF
TRBJ1-4	TRBD1	TRBV2	NA	TGTGCCAGCAGTGGGGACCCGGGACAGGGAGTAACTAATGAAAAACTGTTTTTT	CASSGDPGQGVTNEKLFF
TRBJ2-1	NA	TRBV11-2	NA	TGTGCCAGCAGCTTAGTCCCCGGTTCCTACAATGAGCAGTTCTTC	CASSLVPGSYNEQFF
TRBJ2-1	NA	TRBV18	once	TGTGCCAGCTCGAGACAGGAGCGCTCCTACAATGAGCAGTTCTTC	CASSRQERSYNEQFF
TRBJ1-1	TRBD1	TRBV7-8	NA	TGTGCCAGCAGAGACAGGGGAAAAACTGAAGCTTTCTTT	CASRDRGKTEAFF
TRBJ2-2	TRBD2	TRBV19	NA	TGTGCCAGTAGTTATACACTAGCGGGGGGAACCCGGGACACCGGGGAGCTGTTTTTT	CASSYTLAGGTRDTGELFF
TRBJ2-2	NA	TRBV27	NA	TGTGCCAGCAGTCTAGGGTGGAGGGCGAACACCGGGGAGCTGTTTTTT	CASSLGWRANTGELFF
TRBJ2-5	TRBD2	TRBV5-6	NA	TGTGCCAGCAGCTTGGTCCCCGGGCTCACGGGAGGGACCCAGTACTTC	CASSLVPGLTGGTQYF
TRBJ1-5	NA	TRBV7-9	NA	TGTGCCAGCAGCCTACAGGGTGGGGACCAGCCCCAGCATTTT	CASSLQGGDQPQHF
TRBJ2-1	NA	TRBV5-1	NA	TGCGCCAGCAGCTTGTACGGGGGCAATGAGCAGTTCTTC	CASSLYGGNEQFF
TRBJ2-2	NA	TRBV29-1	NA	TGCAGCGTTGCCCAGAACACCGGGGAGCTGTTTTTT	CSVAQNTGELFF
TRBJ1-2	NA	TRBV2	NA	TGTGCCAGCAGTGAACCCTCTAACTATGGCTACACCTTC	CASSEPSNYGYTF